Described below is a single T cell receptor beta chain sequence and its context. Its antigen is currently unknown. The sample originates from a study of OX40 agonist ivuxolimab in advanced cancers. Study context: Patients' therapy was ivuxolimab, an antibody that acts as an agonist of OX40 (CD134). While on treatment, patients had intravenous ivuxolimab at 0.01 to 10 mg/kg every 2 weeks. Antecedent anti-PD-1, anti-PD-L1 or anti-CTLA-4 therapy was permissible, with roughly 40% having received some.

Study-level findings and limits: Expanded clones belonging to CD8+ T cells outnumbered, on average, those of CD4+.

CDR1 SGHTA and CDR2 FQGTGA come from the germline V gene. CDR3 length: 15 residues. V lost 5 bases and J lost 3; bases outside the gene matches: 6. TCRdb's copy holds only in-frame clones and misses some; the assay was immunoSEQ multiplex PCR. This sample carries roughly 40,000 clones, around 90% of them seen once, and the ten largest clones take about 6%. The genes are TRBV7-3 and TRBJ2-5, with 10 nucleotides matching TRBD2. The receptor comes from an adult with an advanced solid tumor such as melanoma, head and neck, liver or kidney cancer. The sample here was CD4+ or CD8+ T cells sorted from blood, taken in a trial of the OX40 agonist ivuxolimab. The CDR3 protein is CASSRGLAEKETQYF. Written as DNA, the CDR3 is TGTGCCAGCAGCCGTGGACTAGCGGAAAAAGAGACCCAGTACTTC.